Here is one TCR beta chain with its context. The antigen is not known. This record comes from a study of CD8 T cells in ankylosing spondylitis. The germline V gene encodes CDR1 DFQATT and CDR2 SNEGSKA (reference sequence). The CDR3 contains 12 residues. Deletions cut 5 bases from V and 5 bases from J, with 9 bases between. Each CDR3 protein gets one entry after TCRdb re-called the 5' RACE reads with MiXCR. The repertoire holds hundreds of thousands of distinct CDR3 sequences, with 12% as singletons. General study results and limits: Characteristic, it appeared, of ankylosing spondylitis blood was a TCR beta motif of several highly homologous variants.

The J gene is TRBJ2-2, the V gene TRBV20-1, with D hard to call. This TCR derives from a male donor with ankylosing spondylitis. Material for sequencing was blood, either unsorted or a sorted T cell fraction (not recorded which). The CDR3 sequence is CSAPRGTGELFF. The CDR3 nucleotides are TGCAGTGCTCCCCGAGGTACCGGGGAGCTGTTTTTT.